This note documents a single T cell receptor (beta chain) sequence. Germline V gene data show CDR1 as SNHLY and CDR2 as FYNNEI. The CDR3 runs 14 residues. Deletions cut 6 bases from V and 6 bases from J, with 17 bases between. Generated by immunoSEQ multiplex PCR, the TCRdb table keeps only in-frame clones and is missing some. Of around 500,000 clones in the sample, approximately 86% were seen once. This record belongs to a study of blood T cell repertoires in COVID-19. Researchers sorted participants into cohorts using their self-reported clinical history. The sequenced sample was PBMCs or T cells enriched from blood (not recorded which). The origin of this receptor is an older woman who had recovered from COVID-19. J is TRBJ1-1 and V is TRBV2, with D possibly being TRBD1 (6 bases). CDR3 protein: CASSDRGGRAEAFF. The CDR3 DNA is TGTGCCAGCAGCGATCGGGGGGGCAGGGCTGAAGCTTTCTTT.